A single sample gave rise to the 11 T cell receptor beta chains below, sequenced in a study of cytomegalovirus exposure and HLA in healthy donors. PCR employed 60 Vbeta and 13 Jbeta primers. Here immunoSEQ multiplex PCR was the method, and the copy in TCRdb shows in-frame clones only, minus some. The table shows some 130,000 clones, with 70% to 75% occurring only once. Sequencing was performed on PBMCs. The receptors were sampled from a woman aged 40 to 50 in good health and CMV-seronegative.

The chain couples TRBV18 to TRBJ1-3, with no clear D. The CDR3 runs to 15 residues. CDR1 and CDR2 from the germline V gene are KGHSH and LQKENI. V was cut by 3 bases and J by 4 bases, with 13 bases left in between. The CDR3 reads CASSPSRERGNTIYF. CDR3 coding DNA: TGTGCCAGCTCACCGAGTCGGGAACGGGGAAACACCATATATTTT.

The chain has TRBV5-1 and TRBJ1-2, with 9 bases matching TRBD1. CDR1 and CDR2 (germline): SGHRS, YFSETQ. The V segment lost 5 bases and the J segment 5 bases; nucleotides outside the gene matches: 7. This CDR3 region has 14 residues. The DNA of the CDR3 is TGCGCCAGCAGACAGCCGGGACAGGGTTATGGCTACACCTTC. Translating gives CASRQPGQGYGYTF.

The chain combines TRBV7-8 with TRBJ2-3; 8 bases are shared with TRBD2. This CDR3 region has 16 residues. The trim removed 1 base at V and 3 bases at J, leaving 6 bases unmatched. Germline V gene sequence: CDR1 SGHVS, CDR2 FQNEAQ. CDR3 DNA: TGTGCCAGCAGCTTAGGGGCCGGGGGGGCGACAGATACGCAGTATTTT. Translating gives CASSLGAGGATDTQYF.

The chain couples TRBV6-5 to TRBJ2-1; 10 nucleotides agree with TRBD2. This CDR3 is 15 amino acids long. The V gene's germline CDR1 is MNHEY and CDR2 SVGAGI. Unmatched junction bases numbered 5, after V lost 4 bases and J lost 5 bases. CDR3 in DNA: TGTGCCAGCAGTTTCTATAGCGGGGGGAACAATGAGCAGTTCTTC. Its translation is CASSFYSGGNNEQFF.

The gene calls are TRBV7-8 and TRBJ1-3, with a weak D call TRBD1 (5 bases). CDR1 is SGHVS and CDR2 is FQNEAQ in the germline V gene. V was trimmed by 5 bases and J by 0 bases, leaving 17 bases between them. The CDR3 consists of 17 residues. DNA of the CDR3: TGTGCCAGCAGCACACATGACAGCAGAGTCTCTGGAAACACCATATATTTT. Protein sequence: CASSTHDSRVSGNTIYF. Filled out from reference TRBV7-8 and TRBJ1-3, the complete variable domain reads GAGVSQSPRYKVAKRGQDVALRCDPISGHVSLFWYQQALGQGPEFLTYFQNEAQLDKSGLPSDRFFAERPEGSVSTLKIQRTQQEDSAVYLCASSTHDSRVSGNTIYFGEGSWLTVV.

The chain recombines TRBV19 with TRBJ1-1, with a weak D call TRBD1 (5 bases). V dropped 3 bases and J dropped 5 bases, with 10 bases sitting between them. This CDR3 contains 13 residues. CDR1 is LNHDA and CDR2 is SQIVND in the germline V gene (reference sequence). In DNA, the CDR3 is TGTGCCAGTAGTATTCGGGGGGAGACTGAAGCTTTCTTT. Translated: CASSIRGETEAFF.

This clone was counted once. V is TRBV7-9 and J is TRBJ2-3, with D possibly TRBD2 on 5 matching bases. In germline, CDR1 is SEHNR, CDR2 FQNEAQ (reference sequence). V lost 4 bases and J lost 5, with 16 bases in between. CDR3 size: 15 residues. This CDR3 reads CASSYLTAGVDTQYF. The DNA for the CDR3 is TGTGCCAGCAGCTATCTGACCGCCGGGGTAGATACGCAGTATTTT.

This clone was detected only a few times. V and J are TRBV15 and TRBJ1-2; weak D call: TRBD1 (5 bases). The CDR3 has 14 amino acids. CDR1 and CDR2 from the germline V gene are LNHNV and YYDKDF (reference sequence). Trimming took off 3 bases at V and 4 bases at J, with 12 bases between the two ends. The CDR3 nucleotides are TGTGCCACCAGCAGGGGCGGGGGACCCTATGGCTACACCTTC. Encoded protein: CATSRGGGPYGYTF.

This clone was detected only a few times. The V call is TRBV2, the J call TRBJ1-6; 8 bases map to TRBD1. The V gene end was trimmed by 6 bases and the J gene end by 10 bases; junction bases not matched to a gene: 8. This CDR3 is 14 amino acids long. The germline gives CDR1 SNHLY, CDR2 FYNNEI. The chain's CDR3 is CASRETGAGSPLHF. The DNA of the CDR3 is TGTGCCAGCAGGGAGACAGGGGCCGGGTCACCCCTCCACTTT. Looking up the rest from reference TRBV2 and TRBJ1-6 gives the full variable domain: EPEVTQTPSHQVTQMGQEVILRCVPISNHLYFYWYRQILGQKVEFLVSFYNNEISEKSEIFDDQFSVERPDGSNFTLKIRSTKLEDSAMYFCASRETGAGSPLHFGNGTRLTVT.

This clone has a handful of counts. The chain recombines TRBV5-1 with TRBJ2-1, with no clear D. Trimming removed 4 bases from V and 6 bases from J, with 17 bases in between. This CDR3 has 15 residues. Germline assignment: CDR1 SGHRS and CDR2 YFSETQ. CDR3 coding DNA: TGCGCCAGCAGCAACCCTCCGGCGTCGGGCAATGAGCAGTTCTTC. Its protein product is CASSNPPASGNEQFF. Together with reference TRBV5-1 and TRBJ2-1, the CDR3 gives the full variable domain: KAGVTQTPRYLIKTRGQQVTLSCSPISGHRSVSWYQQTPGQGLQFLFEYFSETQRNKGNFPGRFSGRQFSNSRSEMNVSTLELGDSALYLCASSNPPASGNEQFFGPGTRLTVL.

This clone was seen a single time. The chain couples TRBV2 to TRBJ1-5, with TRBD1 as a possible D gene (5 bases). The V gene's germline CDR1 is SNHLY and CDR2 FYNNEI. This CDR3 has 17 residues. V was clipped by 3 bases and J by 0 bases, with 15 bases between them. The CDR3 loop reads CASSDSFSGHSNQPQHF. The CDR3 region has the DNA TGTGCCAGCAGTGACTCTTTTTCAGGACATAGCAATCAGCCCCAGCATTTT.